This T cell receptor beta chain was observed in a study of T cell responses to AZD1222 COVID-19 vaccine. Sequencing used immunoSEQ multiplex PCR; TCRdb keeps in-frame clones, though not all of them. This table has around 100,000 clones, about 86% appearing once. The CDR3 spans 13 residues. CDR1 ENHRY and CDR2 SYGVKD come from the germline V gene. V lost 6 bases to trimming and J lost 5 bases, with 13 bases between them. Concerning this clone itself: The antigen remains undetermined.

General study findings and limits: CD4 TCRs linked to vaccination spanned spike, dominating at 160-218 and 743-854. AZD1222 recipients seropositive at baseline numbered only 5 to 7.

V usage is TRBV10-3 and J usage is TRBJ2-5; possibly TRBD1 for D (6 bases). Material: peripheral blood, obtained on day 0 of AZD1222 vaccination. The source of this sequence is an adult in good health. The chain's CDR3 is CAIRQGLEETQYF. CDR3 nucleotides: TGTGCCATCAGGCAGGGGTTGGAGGAGACCCAGTACTTC.